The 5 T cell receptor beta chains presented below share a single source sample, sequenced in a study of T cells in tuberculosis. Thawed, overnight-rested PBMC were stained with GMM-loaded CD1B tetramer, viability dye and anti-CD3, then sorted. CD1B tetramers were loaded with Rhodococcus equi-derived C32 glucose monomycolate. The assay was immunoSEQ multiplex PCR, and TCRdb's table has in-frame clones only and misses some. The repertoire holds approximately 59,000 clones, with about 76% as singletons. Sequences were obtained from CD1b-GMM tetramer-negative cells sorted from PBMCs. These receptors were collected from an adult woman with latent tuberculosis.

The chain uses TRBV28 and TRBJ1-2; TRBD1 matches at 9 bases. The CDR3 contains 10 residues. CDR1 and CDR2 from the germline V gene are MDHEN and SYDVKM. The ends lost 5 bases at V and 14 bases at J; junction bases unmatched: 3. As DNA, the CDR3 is TGTGCCAGCAGTAGGGACAGGGCGACCTTC. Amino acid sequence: CASSRDRATF.

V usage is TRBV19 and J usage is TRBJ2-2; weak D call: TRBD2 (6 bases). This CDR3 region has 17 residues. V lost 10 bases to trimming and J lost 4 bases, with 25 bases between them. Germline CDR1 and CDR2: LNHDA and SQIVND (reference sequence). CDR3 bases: TGTGCCACCTCCCCTCGGGTTAGCGGCTGGGGCACCGGGGAGCTGTTTTTT. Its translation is CATSPRVSGWGTGELFF.

The DNA of the CDR3 is TGTGCCAGCAGGATAGGACAGGGCGGTCAGCCCCAGCATTTT. Translated, it gives CASRIGQGGQPQHF. The J gene is TRBJ1-5, the V gene TRBV28; TRBD1 matches 8 bases. The CDR3 length is 14 residues. Germline lookup yields CDR1 MDHEN and CDR2 SYDVKM. J was trimmed by 6 bases and V by 6 bases; bases with no gene match: 7.

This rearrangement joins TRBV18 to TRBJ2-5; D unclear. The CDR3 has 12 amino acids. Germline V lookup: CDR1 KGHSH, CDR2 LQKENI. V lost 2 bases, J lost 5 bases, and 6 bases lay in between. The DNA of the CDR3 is TGTGCCAGCTCACCAGCGGAGGAGACCCAGTACTTC. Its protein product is CASSPAEETQYF.

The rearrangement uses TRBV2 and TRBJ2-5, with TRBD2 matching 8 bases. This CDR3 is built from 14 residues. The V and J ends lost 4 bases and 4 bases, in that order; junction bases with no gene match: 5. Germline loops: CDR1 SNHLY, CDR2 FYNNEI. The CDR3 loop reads CASSGAGGLETQYF. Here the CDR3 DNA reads TGTGCCAGCAGTGGGGCGGGGGGCCTAGAGACCCAGTACTTC.